The clone carrying this TCR beta chain was detected only once. The data were taken from a study of T cells after yellow fever vaccination. From the 5' RACE reads, TCRdb called clonotypes with MiXCR, one entry per CDR3 protein. The sample contains about 130,000 distinct CDR3 sequences, roughly 9% of which appear only once. V was clipped by 5 bases and J by 6 bases, with 12 bases between them. Germline assignment: CDR1 LNHDA and CDR2 SQIVND (reference sequence). This CDR3 is 13 amino acids long. Sample: CD8+ T cells sorted from PBMCs, taken on the day of the yellow fever booster vaccination. The sequence was obtained from a man in his late teens or twenties who received the YFV17D yellow fever vaccine. This chain links TRBV19 with TRBJ2-3; weak D call: TRBD1 (5 bases). This chain's CDR3 is CASSFLKGDTQYF. The CDR3 DNA sequence: TGTGCCAGTAGTTTCCTTAAGGGGGATACGCAGTATTTT.